This TCR beta chain is from a study of identifying expanded T cells in peripheral blood. There are 18 residues in the CDR3. The germline V gene encodes CDR1 ENHRY and CDR2 SYGVKD. J lost 5 bases, V lost 10 bases, and 18 bases had no gene match. The data were produced by immunoSEQ multiplex PCR, yet TCRdb's version contains in-frame clones alone and is incomplete. Of more than 70,000 clones detected, roughly 86% appear once; the ten largest clones hold 4.5% to 7%. Healthy donors had no documented immune events, such as infections, while sampled. Only one count was recorded for this clone. What it binds is unknown. Study outcomes and limitations: Differentially abundant clones: about 1.2 between replicates, 15 to 17 at around 14 days, around 19 at four.

This receptor was obtained from a person aged 18 to 70 in good health. The chain employs TRBV10-3 and TRBJ2-1; 12 nucleotides agree with TRBD2. Sequences were obtained from blood. The CDR3, as DNA: TGTGCCACCAAGGGACTAGCGGGCGGTTTGGGGCCCGACAATGAGCAGTTCTTC. As protein: CATKGLAGGLGPDNEQFF.